This T cell receptor beta chain was retrieved from a study of regulatory T cells in long-lasting Graves disease (dated by TCRdb to about 2021). About the investigation overall: Patients with newly diagnosed Graves' disease had been on antithyroid drugs for under 3 months. Patients with persistent Graves' disease were compared with patients with newly diagnosed Graves' disease using TCR sequencing and RNA sequencing of peripheral blood. The study was conducted in China and was registered as a clinical trial. TCR sequencing covered some 13 persistent and roughly 20 newly diagnosed Graves' disease patients, approximately 33 samples in total.

This clonotype was seen ten or more times. Its antigen remains unidentified. No base qualities exist here, and no much larger clone lies one base off it. The meaning of the sample's time point label: newly diagnosed GD, antithyroid drugs for less than 3 months. For both TCR sequencing and RNA sequencing, RNA was extracted from PBMCs using TRIzol. The diagnosis of Graves' disease was made according to American Thyroid Association guidelines. Patients were recruited from an endocrinology department in Xi'an, China. Each patient gave around 9.2 milliliters of peripheral blood, collected in an EDTA anticoagulant tube. Ficoll Paque Plus density gradient separation was used to isolate PBMCs, and no additional T cell sorting was done. RNA quality was checked with an Agilent 2100 Bioanalyzer and agarose gel, and concentration with a NanoDrop 2000. The full study reports these points: Sequencing and analysis were restricted to the TCR beta chain. A larger number of public clonotypes was shared among persistent patients (2,741) than among newly diagnosed patients (approximately 930). Persistent Graves' disease patients showed lower TCR Shannon entropy and fewer highly expanded clones than newly diagnosed patients, suggesting clonal expansion. Peripheral blood alone was examined, since thyroid tissue, which constituted the primary lesion, could not be accessed. Preferential use of TRBV28, TRBJ1-2 and TRBJ2-5 was observed in persistent disease, whereas TRBV20-1 and TRBJ2-1 were favored in newly diagnosed disease. The authors noted that the small sample size was a limitation that may lower accuracy.

Based on the germline V gene, the CDR1 and CDR2 sequences are SGDLS and YYNGEE. The CDR3 contains 16 residues, cysteine and phenylalanine counted. Of all the DNA, just the CDR3 is kept, 48 bases in frame from base 1. The trim is 0 bases for V and 4 bases for J, with a gap of 16 bases between the germline ends. Receptor amplification or capture employed multiplex PCR. TCRdb names Illumina HiSeq 4000 as the instrument used. CDR3 regions were amplified by Arm-PCR with iRepertoire HTBI primers to construct TCR beta libraries. PCR products were gel purified before sequencing. The authors' analysis ran thus. A total of roughly 67 TRBV and some 13 TRBJ segments were identified across samples and were used for gene usage analysis of CDR3 amino acid clonotypes. COPE and FqMerger were used to merge the filtered high-quality paired reads into contigs. Contigs were aligned with BLAST to IMGT TRBV, TRBD and TRBJ reference genes, and CDR3 was defined per IMGT. Clonotypes above 0.1% frequency were classified as highly expanded clones. Shannon entropy was used to measure repertoire diversity, and the Gini coefficient was used to measure V-J evenness. A clonotype was considered public if more than one individual shared it. TCRdb trimmed public reads at Q25 via fastp, called clones via MiXCR and kept in-frame beta chains. Rows matching on CDR3 protein sequence are summarized as one entry with the most common DNA and genes. The V and J calls and clone size are TCRdb's, not the authors'. The sample has a few hundred thousand distinct CDR3 sequences on record, 15% to 20% of them singletons. The ten largest clones take up around 21% of the sample.

The clonotype comes from a female donor with Graves disease. The V gene is TRBV9 and the J gene is TRBJ2-5, with a weak D call of TRBD1 (6 bases match). This sample comprised peripheral blood mononuclear cells (PBMCs), obtained at new diagnosis, from a patient treated with antithyroid drugs. The DNA sequence reads TGTGCCAGCAGCGTAGCTCCTAGTCGAGGGGGAGAGACCCAGTACTTC. Its amino acids are CASSVAPSRGGETQYF.